This T cell receptor beta chain stems from a study of metastatic and nonmetastatic thyroid tumors. Study overall: Repertoire comparison spanned blood and tumor or nodule tissue of malignant and benign thyroid patients.

Study results and caveats: Within blood and tumor, benign nodules reportedly had significantly lower TCR beta diversity than malignant thyroid tumors did.

This clone has just a few counts. Its target is unknown. Authors' processing steps: Clinicopathological groups supplied CDR3 differences that were used to build a distant-metastasis classifier for papillary thyroid cancer. TCRdb re-called clones via MiXCR from the PCR reads. The V and J calls follow TCRdb's processing rather than the paper's. The profile covers around 5,000 clones, with 25% to 30% appearing a single time and around 15% taken by the ten largest. The CDR3 loop spans 15 amino acids. The germline CDR1 and CDR2 sequences are MNHEY and SVGEGT. Trimming cost V 2 bases and J 9 bases; bases outside gene matches: 9. Patients had received no treatment of any kind before thyroid surgery.

The source material was adjacent normal tissue. This clonotype was sampled from a female donor with papillary thyroid cancer or a benign thyroid nodule (not recorded which). Some clones in this sample may be carry-over from other donors' samples. The chain has TRBV6-2 or TRBV6-3 and TRBJ2-5; 10 bases line up with TRBD2. The chain's CDR3 is CASSYAFVAGGAQYF. The CDR3 DNA follows: TGTGCCAGCAGTTACGCTTTTGTAGCGGGGGGAGCCCAGTACTTC.